This TCR beta chain was captured by sequencing in a study of cytomegalovirus exposure and HLA in healthy donors. Study-wide points: Listed as cytomegalovirus-associated were 164 TCR beta chains. Cytomegalovirus status, reportedly, was diagnosed with high specificity and sensitivity by the classifier.

The donors formed part of the approximately 110-subject validation cohort, distinct from the roughly 670-subject first cohort. Using immunoSEQ multiplex PCR, the repertoire was profiled, and TCRdb retains in-frame clones only, with some absent. Of 250,000 to 400,000 clones in the sample, around 90% were seen once. V shed 6 bases and J 5 bases; nucleotides not matched to a gene: 9. The CDR3 has 14 amino acids. In germline, CDR1 is MNHEY, CDR2 SVGAGI. Note on this clone: Its matching antigen is unknown.

The receptor comes from a man aged 30 to 45 in good health and CMV-seronegative. The chain links TRBV6-5 to TRBJ2-7, with 8 nucleotides matching TRBD1. The sequencing input was PBMCs. The CDR3 is CASSPDRAPDEQYF. CDR3 nucleotides: TGTGCCAGCAGCCCGGACAGGGCGCCCGACGAGCAGTACTTC.